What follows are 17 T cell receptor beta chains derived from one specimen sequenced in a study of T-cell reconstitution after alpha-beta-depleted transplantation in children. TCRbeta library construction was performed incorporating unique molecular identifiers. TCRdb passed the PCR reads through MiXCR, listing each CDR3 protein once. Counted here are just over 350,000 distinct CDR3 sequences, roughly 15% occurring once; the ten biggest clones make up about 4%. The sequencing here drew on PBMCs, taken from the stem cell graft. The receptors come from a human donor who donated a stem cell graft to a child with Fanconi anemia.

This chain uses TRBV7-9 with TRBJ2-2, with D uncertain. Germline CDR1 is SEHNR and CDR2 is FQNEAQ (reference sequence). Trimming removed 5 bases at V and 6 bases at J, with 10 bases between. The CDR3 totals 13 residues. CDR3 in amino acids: CASSLYSAGELFF. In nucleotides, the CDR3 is TGTGCCAGCAGCCTTTACAGCGCCGGGGAGCTGTTTTTT.

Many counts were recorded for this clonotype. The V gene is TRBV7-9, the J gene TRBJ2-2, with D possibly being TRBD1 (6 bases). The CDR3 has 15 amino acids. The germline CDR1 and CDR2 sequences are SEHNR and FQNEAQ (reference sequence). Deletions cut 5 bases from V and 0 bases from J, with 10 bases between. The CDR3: CASSLQGPNTGELFF. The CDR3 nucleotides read TGTGCCAGCAGCCTCCAGGGGCCGAACACCGGGGAGCTGTTTTTT.

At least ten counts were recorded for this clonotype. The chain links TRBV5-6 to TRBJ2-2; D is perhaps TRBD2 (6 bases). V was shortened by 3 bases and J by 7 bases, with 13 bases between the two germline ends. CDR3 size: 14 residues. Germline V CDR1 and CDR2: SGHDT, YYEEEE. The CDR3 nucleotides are TGTGCCAGCAGCTGGACTATTGGGGGCGGGGAGCTGTTTTTT. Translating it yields CASSWTIGGGELFF.

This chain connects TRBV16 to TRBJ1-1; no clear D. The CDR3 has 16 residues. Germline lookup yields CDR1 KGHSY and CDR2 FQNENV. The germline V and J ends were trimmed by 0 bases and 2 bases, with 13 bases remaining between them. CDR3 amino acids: CASSQSWAGRNTEAFF. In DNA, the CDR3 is TGTGCCAGCAGCCAATCGTGGGCGGGGAGAAACACTGAAGCTTTCTTT.

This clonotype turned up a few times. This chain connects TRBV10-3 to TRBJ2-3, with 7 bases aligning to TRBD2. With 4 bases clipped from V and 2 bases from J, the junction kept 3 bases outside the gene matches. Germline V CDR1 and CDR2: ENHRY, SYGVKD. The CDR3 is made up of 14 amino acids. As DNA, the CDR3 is TGTGCCATCAGTGGGGGGGGAGTCACAGATACGCAGTATTTT. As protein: CAISGGGVTDTQYF.

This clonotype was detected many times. CDR3 sequence reads: CASSSTTRTGPSGELFF. The CDR3 nucleotides are TGTGCCAGCAGCTCCACTACAAGGACAGGCCCCTCCGGGGAGCTGTTTTTT. V gene TRBV7-6 combines with J gene TRBJ2-2; 7 nucleotides agree with TRBD1. Germline V gene sequence: CDR1 SGHVS, CDR2 FNYEAQ. V shed 4 bases and J 6 bases; nucleotides not matched to a gene: 14. CDR3 length: 17 residues.

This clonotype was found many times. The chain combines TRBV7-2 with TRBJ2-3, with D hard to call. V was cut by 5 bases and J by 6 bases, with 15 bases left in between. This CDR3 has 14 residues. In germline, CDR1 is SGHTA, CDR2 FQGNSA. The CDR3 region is CASSPPPVLDTQYF. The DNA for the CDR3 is TGTGCCAGCAGCCCCCCCCCCGTTTTGGATACGCAGTATTTT.

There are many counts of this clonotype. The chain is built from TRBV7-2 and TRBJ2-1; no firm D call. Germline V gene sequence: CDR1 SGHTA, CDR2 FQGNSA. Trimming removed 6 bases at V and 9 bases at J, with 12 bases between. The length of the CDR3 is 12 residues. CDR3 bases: TGTGCCAGCAGTCGCCATTGGGGTGAGCAGTTCTTC. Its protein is CASSRHWGEQFF.

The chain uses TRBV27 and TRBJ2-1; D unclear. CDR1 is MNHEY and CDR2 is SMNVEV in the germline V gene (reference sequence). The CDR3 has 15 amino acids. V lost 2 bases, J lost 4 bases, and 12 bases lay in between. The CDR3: CASSLDVQKYNEQFF. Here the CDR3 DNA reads TGTGCCAGCAGTTTAGATGTACAGAAATACAATGAGCAGTTCTTC.

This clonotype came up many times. As DNA, the CDR3 is TGCAGCGCAAGTACAGGGGGAGTGACGGAGACCCAGTACTTC. Protein product: CSASTGGVTETQYF. The chain joins TRBV29-1 to TRBJ2-5; the match to TRBD1 covers 8 bases. With 7 bases clipped from V and 5 bases from J, the junction kept 12 bases outside the gene matches. The CDR3 contains 14 residues. The germline V gene has CDR1 SQVTM and CDR2 ANQGSEA. The entire variable domain, with the rest obtained from reference TRBV29-1 and TRBJ2-5, is as follows: SAVISQKPSRDICQRGTSLTIQCQVDSQVTMMFWYRQQPGQSLTLIATANQGSEATYESGFVIDKFPISRPNLTFSTLTVSNMSPEDSSIYLCSASTGGVTETQYFGPGTRLLVL.

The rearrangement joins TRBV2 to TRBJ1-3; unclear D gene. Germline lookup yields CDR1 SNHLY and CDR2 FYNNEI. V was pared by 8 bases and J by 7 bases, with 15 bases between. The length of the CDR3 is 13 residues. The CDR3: CASAPDSGNTIYF. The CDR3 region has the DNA TGTGCCAGCGCTCCGGATTCGGGCAACACCATATATTTT.

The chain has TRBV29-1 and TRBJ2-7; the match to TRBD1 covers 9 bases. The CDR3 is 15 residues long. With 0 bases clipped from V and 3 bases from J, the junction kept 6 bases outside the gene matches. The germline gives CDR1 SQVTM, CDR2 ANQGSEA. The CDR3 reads CSVEDTGQGGYEQYF. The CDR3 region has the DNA TGCAGCGTTGAAGATACGGGACAGGGAGGCTACGAGCAGTACTTC.

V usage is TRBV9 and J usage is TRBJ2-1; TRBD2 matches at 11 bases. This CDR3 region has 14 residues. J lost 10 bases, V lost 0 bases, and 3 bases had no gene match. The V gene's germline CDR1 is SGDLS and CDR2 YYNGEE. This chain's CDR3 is CASSVGTSGGEQFF. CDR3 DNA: TGTGCCAGCAGCGTAGGTACTAGCGGGGGCGAGCAGTTCTTC.

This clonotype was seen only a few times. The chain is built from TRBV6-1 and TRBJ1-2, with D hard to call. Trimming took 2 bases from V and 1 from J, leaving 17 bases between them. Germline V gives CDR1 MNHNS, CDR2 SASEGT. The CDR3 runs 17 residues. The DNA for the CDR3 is TGTGCCAGCAGTGAAAAAAGTTCTGCGGAGTATAACTATGGCTACACCTTC. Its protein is CASSEKSSAEYNYGYTF.

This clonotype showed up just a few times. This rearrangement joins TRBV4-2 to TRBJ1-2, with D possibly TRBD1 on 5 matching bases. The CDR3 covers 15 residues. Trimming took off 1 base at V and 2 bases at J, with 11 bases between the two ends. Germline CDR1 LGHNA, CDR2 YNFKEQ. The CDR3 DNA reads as TGTGCCAGCAGCCAAGGGGCAGGGAGGAACTATGGCTACACCTTC. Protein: CASSQGAGRNYGYTF.

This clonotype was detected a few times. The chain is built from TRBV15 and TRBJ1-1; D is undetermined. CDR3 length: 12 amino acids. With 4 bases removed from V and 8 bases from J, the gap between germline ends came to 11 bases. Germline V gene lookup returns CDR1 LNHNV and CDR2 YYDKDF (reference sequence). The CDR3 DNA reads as TGTGCCACCAGCACCTCGCCTGGGGAAGCTTTCTTT. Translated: CATSTSPGEAFF.

The CDR3 protein is CASSEQLSSTDTQYF. The CDR3 region has the DNA TGTGCCAGCAGCGAGCAGCTGTCTAGCACAGATACGCAGTATTTT. V is TRBV2 and J is TRBJ2-3; D is unresolved. This CDR3 comprises 15 residues. Germline V CDR1 and CDR2: SNHLY, FYNNEI. V lost 6 bases to trimming and J lost 0 bases, with 13 bases between them.